The T cell receptor (beta chain) described here comes from a study of cytomegalovirus exposure and HLA in healthy donors. Only one count was recorded for this clone. Its matching antigen is unknown. The PCR made use of 60 Vbeta and 13 Jbeta primers. Profiling relied on immunoSEQ multiplex PCR, and the TCRdb table lists in-frame clones only, not all of them. Here the sample spans under 150,000 clones, approximately 64% being singletons. The germline CDR1 and CDR2 sequences are KGHSH and LQKENI. The CDR3 runs 18 residues. Losses at the gene ends were 2 bases for V and 8 bases for J; bases not matched to a gene: 17. Study outcomes and limitations: An ancestry cluster, one associated with Asian ancestry, reportedly showed fewer N-insertions than the approximately 650-donor mean in a later analysis. Reported performance of the classifier showed diagnosis of cytomegalovirus status with high specificity and sensitivity. Most subjects had HLA-A and HLA-B alleles reportedly predicted accurately by TCR beta sequences.

V gene TRBV18 combines with J gene TRBJ2-3, with 9 bases fitting TRBD2. The sample was PBMCs. The sequence was obtained from a woman in her thirties or forties in good health and CMV-seronegative. This CDR3 reads CASSPTLLRGGLTFTQYF. The DNA for the CDR3 is TGTGCCAGCTCACCAACCCTACTGCGGGGGGGGCTCACTTTTACGCAGTATTTT.